Listed here are 19 T cell receptor beta chains from one sample, sequenced in a study of cytomegalovirus exposure and HLA in healthy donors. PCR was performed using 60 Vbeta and 13 Jbeta primers. The repertoire was sequenced with immunoSEQ multiplex PCR; TCRdb's copy has only in-frame clones and lacks some. The table has over 100,000 clones, roughly 78% seen once. The material sequenced was PBMCs. Source of these receptors: a man aged 25 to 40 in good health and CMV-seronegative.

This clone was counted once. CDR3 in DNA: TGTGCCAGTAGTATAAGGAAGGCGGTCACCACTTACACAGATACGCAGTATTTT. Protein: CASSIRKAVTTYTDTQYF. The V and J genes are TRBV19 and TRBJ2-3; no clear D gene. Germline V gene sequence: CDR1 LNHDA, CDR2 SQIVND (reference sequence). Trimming took off 2 bases at V and 2 bases at J, with 20 bases between the two ends. CDR3 length: 18 amino acids.

The J gene is TRBJ2-2, the V gene TRBV4-2; D not resolved. The CDR3 loop spans 15 amino acids. The germline gives CDR1 LGHNA, CDR2 YNFKEQ. V was pared by 1 base and J by 1 base, with 7 bases between. The CDR3 DNA is TGTGCCAGCAGCCAAGCGCCGGGGAACACCGGGGAGCTGTTTTTT. It translates to CASSQAPGNTGELFF.

This chain links TRBV28 with TRBJ2-5, with a tentative D call TRBD2 (6 bases). From germline, CDR1 is MDHEN and CDR2 SYDVKM. Trimming left V 5 bases short and J 5 bases short, with 15 bases between. There are 14 residues in the CDR3. In DNA, the CDR3 is TGTGCCAGCAGTCCCGGGACTCCCTCCGAGACCCAGTACTTC. Translation: CASSPGTPSETQYF.

The J gene is TRBJ1-1, the V gene TRBV7-8; possibly TRBD1 for D (6 bases). CDR1 is SGHVS and CDR2 is FQNEAQ in the germline V gene. The ends were cut back, 5 bases at V and 3 bases at J, with 16 bases in the middle. CDR3 length equals 15 residues. CDR3 sequence reads: CASSAWGLKDTEAFF. The CDR3 bases are TGTGCCAGCAGCGCGTGGGGGCTAAAGGACACTGAAGCTTTCTTT.

The chain joins TRBV18 to TRBJ2-2; D unresolved. With 3 bases removed from V and 8 bases from J, the gap between germline ends came to 10 bases. The CDR3 totals 13 residues. CDR1 is KGHSH, CDR2 LQKENI, per germline. CDR3 coding DNA: TGTGCCAGCTCACCCGAAACCCTAGGGGAGCTGTTTTTT. Its translation: CASSPETLGELFF.

CDR3 region: CASSPFSDTQYF. CDR3 DNA: TGTGCCAGCAGCCCCTTCTCAGATACGCAGTATTTT. The rearrangement uses TRBV6-6 and TRBJ2-3; unclear D gene. The V gene's germline CDR1 is MNHNY and CDR2 SVGAGI (reference sequence). Between the trimmed V and J ends, which lost 6 bases and 4 bases, there was a span of 8 bases. The CDR3 is 12 residues long.

CDR3 sequence reads: CASSQGRGNGYTF. In DNA form, the CDR3 reads TGCGCCAGCAGCCAAGGGCGGGGGAATGGCTACACCTTC. The chain couples TRBV4-1 to TRBJ1-2; the D gene is possibly TRBD1 (5 bases). CDR1 is MGHRA and CDR2 is YSYEKL in the germline V gene. V lost 1 base and J lost 6, with 9 bases in between. The CDR3 is 13 residues long.

In its sample, this clone was seen once. Other DNA sequences within the sample encode an identical CDR3. V is TRBV9 and J is TRBJ2-1; perhaps TRBD2 as D (6 bases). Germline V CDR1 and CDR2: SGDLS, YYNGEE. CDR3 length: 13 amino acids. Between the trimmed V and J ends, which lost 5 bases and 6 bases, there was a span of 12 bases. CDR3 sequence reads: CASSPLGGNEQFF. DNA for the CDR3: TGTGCCAGCAGTCCCTTGGGAGGCAATGAGCAGTTCTTC.

J is TRBJ2-1 and V is TRBV5-6; 11 bases align to TRBD2. After removal of 3 bases from V and 2 bases from J, the junction contained 1 base not matched to a gene. This CDR3 is 15 amino acids long. Germline V gene lookup returns CDR1 SGHDT and CDR2 YYEEEE. CDR3 sequence: CASSSGLAAYNEQFF. In nucleotides, the CDR3 is TGTGCCAGCAGCTCGGGACTAGCGGCCTACAATGAGCAGTTCTTC. Combining the CDR3 with reference TRBV5-6 and TRBJ2-1 gives the whole variable domain DAGVTQSPTHLIKTRGQQVTLRCSPKSGHDTVSWYQQALGQGPQFIFQYYEEEERQRGNFPDRFSGHQFPNYSSELNVNALLLGDSALYLCASSSGLAAYNEQFFGPGTRLTVL.

The rearrangement joins TRBV27 to TRBJ2-1, with TRBD2 matching over 7 bases. This CDR3 has 13 residues. The trim removed 8 bases at V and 3 bases at J, leaving 4 bases unmatched. Germline V lookup: CDR1 MNHEY, CDR2 SMNVEV (reference sequence). CDR3 in DNA: TGTGCCAGCCGGGCTAGCGGCTACAATGAGCAGTTCTTC. Protein: CASRASGYNEQFF.

CDR3 amino acids: CASSYTNRGNYGYTF. CDR3 coding DNA: TGTGCCAGCAGTTATACGAACAGGGGAAACTATGGCTACACCTTC. The V gene is TRBV6-5, the J gene TRBJ1-2; TRBD1 agrees at 7 bases. CDR1 is MNHEY, CDR2 SVGAGI, per germline. V shed 3 bases and J 2 bases; nucleotides not matched to a gene: 6. The CDR3 spans 15 residues.

CDR3 residues: CSVVRDTGELFF. The DNA of the CDR3 is TGCAGCGTTGTCCGGGACACCGGGGAGCTGTTTTTT. The rearrangement uses TRBV29-1 and TRBJ2-2; no reliable D call. The CDR3 totals 12 residues. Germline V CDR1 and CDR2: SQVTM, ANQGSEA. V gave up 4 bases and J gave up 3 bases, with 6 bases separating them.

The chain employs TRBV6-5 and TRBJ1-5, with a weak D call TRBD1 (5 bases). Germline V lookup: CDR1 MNHEY, CDR2 SVGAGI. This CDR3 is 14 amino acids long. Trimming stripped 5 bases from V and 3 bases from J, with 11 bases between. CDR3 sequence: CASSRGQINQPQHF. The CDR3 DNA reads TGTGCCAGCAGTAGGGGCCAGATCAATCAGCCCCAGCATTTT.

In DNA, the CDR3 is TGCAGTGCTCTCCGGGACTTTGAAGCTTTCTTT. Its protein is CSALRDFEAFF. The chain links TRBV20-1 to TRBJ1-1; D might be TRBD1 (5 bases). V was pared by 5 bases and J by 7 bases, with 11 bases between. The CDR3 sequence is 11 residues long. Germline CDR1 is DFQATT and CDR2 is SNEGSKA (reference sequence).

The genes are TRBV19 and TRBJ1-4; 9 nucleotides match TRBD1. J was trimmed by 6 bases and V by 3 bases; bases with no gene match: 5. Germline values: CDR1 LNHDA, CDR2 SQIVND (reference sequence). The CDR3 sequence is 15 residues long. The CDR3 here is CASSITGGSDEKLFF. Written as DNA, the CDR3 is TGTGCCAGTAGTATCACAGGGGGCTCTGATGAAAAACTGTTTTTT.

The V and J genes are TRBV19 and TRBJ1-2; 7 bases agree with TRBD1. V trimming: 4 bases; J trimming: 8 bases; junction bases outside the gene matches: 7. This CDR3 contains 13 residues. Germline V CDR1 and CDR2: LNHDA, SQIVND (reference sequence). The CDR3 loop reads CASSTRQGLGYTF. CDR3 in DNA: TGTGCCAGTAGTACACGACAGGGATTGGGCTACACCTTC.

The genes are TRBV25-1 and TRBJ2-7; possibly TRBD1 for D (6 bases). Germline loops: CDR1 MGHDK, CDR2 SYGVNS. V dropped 5 bases and J dropped 4 bases, with 12 bases sitting between them. The CDR3 contains 13 residues. CDR3 region: CASSSNQGYEQYF. In DNA, the CDR3 is TGTGCCAGCAGTTCAAACCAGGGGTACGAGCAGTACTTC.

About this clone: Its ends do not fully match the called genes, so a read error is possible. Other nucleotide sequences from this sample produce the same CDR3. The chain is built from TRBV5-6 and TRBJ1-5, with 9 bases that match TRBD1. The CDR3 contains 13 residues. Per the germline V gene, CDR1 is SGHDT and CDR2 is YYEEEE. CDR3: CASSRTGDQPQHF. Here the CDR3 DNA reads TGCGCCAGCAGCCGGACAGGGGATCAGCCCCAGCATTTT.

The chain combines TRBV13 with TRBJ2-7; perhaps TRBD1 as D (5 bases). This CDR3 has 15 amino acids. With 2 bases removed from V and 6 bases from J, the gap between germline ends came to 17 bases. Germline V gives CDR1 PRHDT, CDR2 FYEKMQ (reference sequence). Here the CDR3 reads CASSLWQGYGFEQYF. In DNA form, the CDR3 reads TGTGCCAGCAGCTTATGGCAGGGATACGGTTTCGAGCAGTACTTC.